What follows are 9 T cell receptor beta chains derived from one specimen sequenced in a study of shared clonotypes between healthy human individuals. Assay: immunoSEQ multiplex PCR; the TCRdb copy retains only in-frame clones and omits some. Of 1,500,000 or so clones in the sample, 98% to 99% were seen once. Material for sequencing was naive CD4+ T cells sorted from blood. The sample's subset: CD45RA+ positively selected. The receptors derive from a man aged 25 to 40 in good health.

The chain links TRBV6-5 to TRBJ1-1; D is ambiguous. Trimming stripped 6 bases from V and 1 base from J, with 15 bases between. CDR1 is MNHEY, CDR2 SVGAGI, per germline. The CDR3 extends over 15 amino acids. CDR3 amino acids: CASRGFGSQNTEAFF. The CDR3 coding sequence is TGTGCCAGCAGGGGTTTCGGCAGTCAGAACACTGAAGCTTTCTTT.

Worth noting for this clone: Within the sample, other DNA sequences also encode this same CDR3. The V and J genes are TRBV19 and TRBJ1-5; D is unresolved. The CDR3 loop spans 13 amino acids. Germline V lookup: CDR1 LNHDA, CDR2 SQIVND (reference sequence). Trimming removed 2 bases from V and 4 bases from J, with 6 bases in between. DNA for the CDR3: TGTGCCAGTAGTATATTGGGTAATCAGCCCCAGCATTTT. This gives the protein CASSILGNQPQHF.

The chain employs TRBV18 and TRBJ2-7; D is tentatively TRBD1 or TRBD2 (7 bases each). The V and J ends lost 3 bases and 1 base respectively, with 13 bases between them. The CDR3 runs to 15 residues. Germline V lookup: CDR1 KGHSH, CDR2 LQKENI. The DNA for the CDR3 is TGTGCCAGCTCACCGCCGGGGGGACAGTCCTACGAGCAGTACTTC. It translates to CASSPPGGQSYEQYF.

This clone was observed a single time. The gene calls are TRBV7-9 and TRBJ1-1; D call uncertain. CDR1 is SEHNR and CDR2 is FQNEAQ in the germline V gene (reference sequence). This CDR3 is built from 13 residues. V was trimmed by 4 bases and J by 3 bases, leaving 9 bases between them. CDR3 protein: CASSSHQDTEAFF. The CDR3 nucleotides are TGTGCCAGCAGCTCGCATCAAGACACTGAAGCTTTCTTT.

CDR3 residues: CASSAPGPLSYNEQFF. As DNA, the CDR3 is TGTGCCAGCAGCGCCCCGGGACCCCTATCATACAATGAGCAGTTCTTC. The chain is built from TRBV11-2 and TRBJ2-1, with D possibly being TRBD1 or TRBD2 (5 bases each). The CDR3 extends over 16 amino acids. Per the germline V gene, CDR1 is SGHAT and CDR2 is FQNNGV. V was cut by 5 bases and J by 4 bases, with 18 bases left in between.

The chain's CDR3 is CASTWQVSTDTQYF. In DNA form, the CDR3 reads TGTGCCAGCACCTGGCAGGTGAGCACAGATACGCAGTATTTT. This chain connects TRBV28 to TRBJ2-3; D is ambiguous. V lost 7 bases to trimming and J lost 0 bases, with 11 bases between them. This CDR3 has 14 residues. Germline V gene lookup returns CDR1 MDHEN and CDR2 SYDVKM.

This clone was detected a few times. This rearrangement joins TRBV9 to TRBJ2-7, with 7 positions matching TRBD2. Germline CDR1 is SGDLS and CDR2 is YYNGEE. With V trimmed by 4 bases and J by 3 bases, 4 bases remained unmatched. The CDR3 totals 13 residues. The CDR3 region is CASSLRDYYEQYF. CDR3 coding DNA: TGTGCCAGCAGCTTAAGGGACTACTACGAGCAGTACTTC.

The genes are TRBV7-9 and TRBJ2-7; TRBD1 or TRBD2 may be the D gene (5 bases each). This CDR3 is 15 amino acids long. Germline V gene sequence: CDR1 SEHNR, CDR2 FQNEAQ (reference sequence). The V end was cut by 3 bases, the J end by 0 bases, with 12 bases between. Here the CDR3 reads CASSLGDQGSYEQYF. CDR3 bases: TGTGCCAGCAGCTTGGGAGACCAGGGCTCCTACGAGCAGTACTTC.

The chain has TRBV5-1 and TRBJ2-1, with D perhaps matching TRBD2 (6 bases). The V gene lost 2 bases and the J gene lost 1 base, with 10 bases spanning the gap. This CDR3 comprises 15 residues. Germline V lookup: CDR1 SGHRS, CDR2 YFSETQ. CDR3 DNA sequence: TGCGCCAGCAGCTTTTTGGGGAGGTCCTACAATGAGCAGTTCTTC. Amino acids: CASSFLGRSYNEQFF. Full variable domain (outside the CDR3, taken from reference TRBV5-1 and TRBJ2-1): KAGVTQTPRYLIKTRGQQVTLSCSPISGHRSVSWYQQTPGQGLQFLFEYFSETQRNKGNFPGRFSGRQFSNSRSEMNVSTLELGDSALYLCASSFLGRSYNEQFFGPGTRLTVL.